Sequencing of this T cell receptor beta chain was carried out in a study of control samples from healthy donors and cancer patients (dated by TCRdb to the early 2020s). Library method: the immunoSEQ multiplex PCR assay. TCRdb re-hosts the immuneACCESS table, in-frame sequences only. Its copies lack some clones; in the studies checked, an unresolved V gene accounts for under half of them, and the cause for the rest is not known. The sample table holds approximately 69,000 clones, of which roughly 89% were seen once. Over 4.5% of the sample is held by the ten biggest clonotypes. As for this clone: Its antigen remains undetermined. Base qualities are missing; no much larger clone stands one base away.

The trim is 5 bases for V and 3 bases for J, with a gap of 14 bases between the germline ends. For CDR1 and CDR2, the germline V gene lists SGDLS and YYNGEE. Counted from cysteine to phenylalanine, this CDR3 has 14 amino acids. Solely the CDR3 DNA is kept, with 42 bases framed from the first base. The receptor's source is a man aged 55 to 69 with colorectal cancer. Sequenced sample: PBMCs. The chain links TRBV9 with TRBJ1-1; 5 matching bases give a weak D call of TRBD1. The base sequence is TGTGCCAGCAGTTGGGGGACTGACGACACTGAAGCTTTCTTT. It is translated as CASSWGTDDTEAFF.